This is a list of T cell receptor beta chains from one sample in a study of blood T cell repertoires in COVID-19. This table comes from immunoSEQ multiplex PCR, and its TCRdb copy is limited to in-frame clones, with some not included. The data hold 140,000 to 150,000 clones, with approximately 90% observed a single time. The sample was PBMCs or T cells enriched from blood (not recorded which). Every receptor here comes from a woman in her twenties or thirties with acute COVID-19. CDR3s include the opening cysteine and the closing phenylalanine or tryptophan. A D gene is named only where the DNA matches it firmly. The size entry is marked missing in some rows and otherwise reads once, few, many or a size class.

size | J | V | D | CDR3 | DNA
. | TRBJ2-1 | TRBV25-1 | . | CASSGAGVDNEQFF | TGTGCCAGCTCTGGGGCAGGGGTTGACAATGAGCAGTTCTTC
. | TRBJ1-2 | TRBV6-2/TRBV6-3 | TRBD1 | CASSFNMNRGPYGYTF | TGTGCCAGCAGTTTTAATATGAACAGGGGACCCTATGGCTACACCTTC
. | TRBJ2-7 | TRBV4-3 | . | CASSQEAASLLTYEQYF | TGCGCCAGCAGCCAAGAGGCCGCTTCCCTGTTGACCTACGAGCAGTACTTC
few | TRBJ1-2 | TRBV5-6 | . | CASSLSGVHGYTF | TGTGCCAGCAGCTTGTCAGGGGTTCATGGCTACACCTTC
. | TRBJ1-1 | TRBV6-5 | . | CASRATGMNTEAFF | TGTGCCAGCAGGGCAACAGGGATGAACACTGAAGCTTTCTTT
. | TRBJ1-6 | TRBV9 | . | CASSSDPGIGSPLHF | TGTGCCAGCAGCTCAGATCCGGGTATCGGTTCACCCCTCCACTTT
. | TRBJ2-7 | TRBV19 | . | CASSMAGGGEQYF | TGTGCCAGTAGTATGGCAGGGGGAGGCGAGCAGTACTTC
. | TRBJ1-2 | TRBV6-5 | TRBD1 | CASSYDLQGAGYTF | TGTGCCAGCAGTTACGACCTACAGGGGGCTGGCTACACCTTC
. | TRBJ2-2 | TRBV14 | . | CASSQEDGVPTGELFF | TGTGCCAGCAGCCAAGAGGACGGGGTCCCTACCGGGGAGCTGTTTTTT
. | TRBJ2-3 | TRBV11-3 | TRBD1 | CASSAGQGTDTQYF | TGTGCCAGCAGCGCCGGACAGGGGACAGATACGCAGTATTTT
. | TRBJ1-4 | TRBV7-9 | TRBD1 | CASRNRGQGPRGGEKLFF | TGTGCCAGCAGAAATCGCGGACAGGGCCCTCGGGGTGGTGAAAAACTGTTTTTT
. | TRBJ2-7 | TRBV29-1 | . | CSVEDRGSSYEQYF | TGCAGCGTTGAAGATCGGGGTTCATCCTACGAGCAGTACTTC
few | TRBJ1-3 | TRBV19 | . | CASSISLASSGNTIYF | TGTGCCAGTAGTATATCCCTAGCGAGCTCTGGAAACACCATATATTTT
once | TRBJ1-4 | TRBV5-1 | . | CASSLLVSGRSDEKLFF | TGCGCCAGCAGCTTACTCGTATCGGGTCGAAGTGATGAAAAACTGTTTTTT
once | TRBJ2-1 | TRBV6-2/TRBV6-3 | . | CASSYDLGPGFF | TGTGCCAGCAGTTACGATCTAGGCCCGGGGTTCTTC
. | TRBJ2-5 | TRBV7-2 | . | CASSALETQYF | TGTGCCAGCAGCGCGTTAGAGACCCAGTACTTC
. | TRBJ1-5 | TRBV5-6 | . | CASSQQGIIQPQHF | TGTGCCAGCAGCCAACAGGGAATTATTCAGCCCCAGCATTTT